The 21 T cell receptor beta chains given below trace back to one sample, sequenced in a study of monozygotic twins with cystic fibrosis. Sequencing used immunoSEQ multiplex PCR; TCRdb keeps in-frame clones, though not all of them. The repertoire holds 25,000 to 30,000 clones, around four fifths seen once, with 0.8% to 1% in the top ten. Source material: blood. Receptors originate from a girl aged 2-10 years with cystic fibrosis.

The CDR3 DNA is TGTGCCAGCAGTCTTGACTTTGGCTACACCTTC. As protein: CASSLDFGYTF. J is TRBJ1-2 and V is TRBV28; no definite D call. Germline CDR1 MDHEN, CDR2 SYDVKM. The CDR3 has 11 residues. V lost 5 bases and J 7 bases, leaving 8 bases between the germline ends.

The V and J genes are TRBV18 and TRBJ2-1; the D gene is possibly TRBD2 (6 bases). V gave up 2 bases and J gave up 0 bases, with 8 bases separating them. The CDR3 sequence is 15 residues long. CDR1 is KGHSH, CDR2 LQKENI, per germline. The CDR3 nucleotides are TGTGCCAGCTCACCATCGGAGGGCTCCTACAATGAGCAGTTCTTC. This sequence encodes CASSPSEGSYNEQFF.

The V call is TRBV27, the J call TRBJ1-1, with TRBD1 identical over 7 bases. The germline V gene has CDR1 MNHEY and CDR2 SMNVEV (reference sequence). V lost 4 bases, J lost 5 bases, and 4 bases stayed unmatched. The CDR3 length is 13 residues. CDR3 region: CASSSTGQTEAFF. In DNA form, the CDR3 reads TGTGCCAGCAGTTCGACAGGGCAAACTGAAGCTTTCTTT.

The V and J genes are TRBV30 and TRBJ1-1; the D gene is possibly TRBD1 (5 bases). V lost 2 bases to trimming and J lost 4 bases, with 14 bases between them. The germline V gene has CDR1 GTSNPN and CDR2 SVGIG (reference sequence). The CDR3 runs to 14 residues. The CDR3 region is CAWSHGGFFTEAFF. The CDR3 DNA is TGTGCCTGGAGTCATGGGGGGTTCTTCACTGAAGCTTTCTTT.

The CDR3 protein is CASNNLVPNAPPEAFF. CDR3 coding DNA: TGTGCCAGTAATAATCTTGTCCCCAATGCCCCGCCTGAAGCTTTCTTT. The chain couples TRBV19 to TRBJ1-1; no clear D. CDR3 length: 16 amino acids. CDR1 and CDR2 (germline): LNHDA, SQIVND (reference sequence). The ends were cut back, 7 bases at V and 6 bases at J, with 24 bases in the middle.

The V and J genes are TRBV27 and TRBJ1-5, with a tentative D call TRBD1 (6 bases). CDR3 length: 16 residues. Germline V gene sequence: CDR1 MNHEY, CDR2 SMNVEV (reference sequence). V was clipped by 5 bases and J by 4 bases, with 18 bases between them. CDR3 sequence: CASSDRGQPVNQPQHF. CDR3 nucleotides: TGTGCCAGCAGTGACAGAGGACAGCCCGTGAATCAGCCCCAGCATTTT.

The chain couples TRBV19 to TRBJ2-1; D may be TRBD2 (5 bases). Germline V gene sequence: CDR1 LNHDA, CDR2 SQIVND (reference sequence). V lost 7 bases, J lost 0 bases, and 16 bases lay in between. This CDR3 is 16 amino acids long. The DNA of the CDR3 is TGTGCCAGTACTGTCGGGGTCCAGAGCTCCTACAATGAGCAGTTCTTC. It specifies CASTVGVQSSYNEQFF.

The rearrangement joins TRBV5-6 to TRBJ1-2; tentative D call: TRBD1 (6 bases). The CDR3 is made up of 13 amino acids. V lost 2 bases, J lost 4 bases, and 9 bases lay in between. Germline loops: CDR1 SGHDT, CDR2 YYEEEE. CDR3 residues: CASSLGGSYGYTF. The CDR3 DNA reads TGTGCCAGCAGCTTAGGGGGTTCCTATGGCTACACCTTC.

The genes are TRBV5-1 and TRBJ1-4; D might be TRBD1 (5 bases). The CDR3 extends over 17 amino acids. With 2 bases removed from V and 0 bases from J, the gap between germline ends came to 14 bases. Germline V gene lookup returns CDR1 SGHRS and CDR2 YFSETQ. CDR3 sequence: CASSFPTDSATNEKLFF. CDR3 nucleotides: TGCGCCAGCAGCTTTCCGACAGACTCTGCAACTAATGAAAAACTGTTTTTT.

V is TRBV7-8 and J is TRBJ2-2, with TRBD2 matching over 14 bases. Germline CDR1 SGHVS, CDR2 FQNEAQ. The CDR3 runs 18 residues. The junction had 6 bases not matched to a gene; V was cut back by 1 base and J by 5 bases. The CDR3 loop is CASSLVGTSGSTTGELFF. CDR3 bases: TGTGCCAGCAGCTTAGTCGGGACTAGCGGGAGTACGACCGGGGAGCTGTTTTTT.

This sequence joins TRBV6-4 and TRBJ2-3; a possible D gene is TRBD1 (6 bases). This CDR3 contains 16 residues. Germline V CDR1 and CDR2: MRHNA, SNTAGT. Trimming cost V 2 bases and J 4 bases, with 16 bases left between them. CDR3 nucleotide sequence: TGTGCCAGCAGTGACACGGGCGTTGGGACACCAGATACGCAGTATTTT. It encodes CASSDTGVGTPDTQYF.

The V and J genes are TRBV5-1 and TRBJ1-6; D possibly corresponds to TRBD1 (6 bases). Germline V lookup: CDR1 SGHRS, CDR2 YFSETQ. This CDR3 is built from 16 residues. V dropped 3 bases and J dropped 4 bases, with 14 bases sitting between them. The CDR3 sequence: CASSWGPSLYNSPLHF. CDR3 nucleotide sequence: TGCGCCAGCAGCTGGGGGCCCTCTCTATATAATTCACCCCTCCACTTT.

In its sample, this clone was seen a few times. The rearrangement uses TRBV4-1 and TRBJ1-1, with D possibly matching TRBD1 (6 bases). The germline V gene has CDR1 MGHRA and CDR2 YSYEKL. The V end lost 0 bases, the J end lost 6 bases, and 17 bases lay between the germline ends. The CDR3 length is 16 residues. The DNA of the CDR3 is TGCGCCAGCAGCCAAGATGCGGGGGCGCGATACGCTGAAGCTTTCTTT. It yields the protein CASSQDAGARYAEAFF.

A single count supports this clone. The chain employs TRBV5-1 and TRBJ1-5; 7 bases line up with TRBD1. The germline V gene has CDR1 SGHRS and CDR2 YFSETQ. The CDR3 loop spans 15 amino acids. V shed 0 bases, J shed 2 bases, and the junction held 2 bases outside the gene matches. CDR3 DNA sequence: TGCGCCAGCAGCTTGGACAGGGGTGGCAATCAGCCCCAGCATTTT. Translating gives CASSLDRGGNQPQHF.

This clone was observed a single time. The chain's CDR3 is CASSPGGVYEQYF. The CDR3 coding sequence is TGTGCCAGTAGCCCGGGGGGGGTCTACGAGCAGTACTTC. V is TRBV19 and J is TRBJ2-7, with 8 bases fitting TRBD2. The V gene's germline CDR1 is LNHDA and CDR2 SQIVND (reference sequence). V trimming: 6 bases; J trimming: 3 bases; junction bases outside the gene matches: 4. The CDR3 has 13 amino acids.

The chain has TRBV11-2 and TRBJ1-3; weak D call: TRBD1 (5 bases). V lost 4 bases and J lost 3, with 13 bases in between. CDR3 size: 15 residues. Germline V gives CDR1 SGHAT, CDR2 FQNNGV. CDR3 protein: CASSSQVFVGNTIYF. CDR3 DNA sequence: TGTGCCAGCAGCTCACAGGTCTTTGTTGGAAACACCATATATTTT. The entire variable domain, with the rest obtained from reference TRBV11-2 and TRBJ1-3, is as follows: EAGVAQSPRYKIIEKRQSVAFWCNPISGHATLYWYQQILGQGPKLLIQFQNNGVVDDSQLPKDRFSAERLKGVDSTLKIQPAKLEDSAVYLCASSSQVFVGNTIYFGEGSWLTVV.

The rearrangement uses TRBV15 and TRBJ2-3, with D possibly TRBD1 on 9 matching bases. The germline V and J ends were trimmed by 5 bases and 0 bases, with 24 bases remaining between them. Germline values: CDR1 LNHNV, CDR2 YYDKDF (reference sequence). The CDR3 sequence is 19 residues long. DNA of the CDR3: TGTGCCACCAGCGGGACTAGAGGACAGGGGCTATCTAGCACAGATACGCAGTATTTT. It encodes CATSGTRGQGLSSTDTQYF.

The table lists this clone with a few counts. J is TRBJ1-2 and V is TRBV19; maybe TRBD1 (6 bases). CDR1 is LNHDA and CDR2 is SQIVND in the germline V gene (reference sequence). Trimming cost V 6 bases and J 5 bases, with 22 bases left between them. The CDR3 consists of 16 residues. The CDR3 region is CASRPRRQVPQYGYTF. The CDR3 region has the DNA TGTGCCAGTAGACCCCGCCGACAGGTACCCCAATATGGCTACACCTTC.

This chain uses TRBV27 with TRBJ1-1; D not certain. Germline V CDR1 and CDR2: MNHEY, SMNVEV (reference sequence). This CDR3 spans 14 amino acids. V was clipped by 1 base and J by 4 bases, with 10 bases between them. CDR3 residues: CASSLYGVGTEAFF. The CDR3 bases are TGTGCCAGCAGTTTATATGGGGTGGGCACTGAAGCTTTCTTT.

The rearrangement uses TRBV4-2 and TRBJ1-2; the match to TRBD1 covers 12 bases. This CDR3 spans 14 amino acids. The trim removed 3 bases at V and 8 bases at J, leaving 4 bases unmatched. Per germline, CDR1 LGHNA and CDR2 YNFKEQ. CDR3 amino acids: CASSQGQGADGYTF. In nucleotides, the CDR3 is TGTGCCAGCAGCCAGGGACAGGGGGCTGACGGCTACACCTTC.

The chain recombines TRBV7-9 with TRBJ1-1, with TRBD1 as a possible D gene (5 bases). Germline V gene data show CDR1 as SEHNR and CDR2 as FQNEAQ (reference sequence). The CDR3 covers 14 residues. The V and J ends lost 5 bases and 2 bases respectively, with 12 bases between them. In nucleotides, the CDR3 is TGTGCCAGCAGCATAAGGGACGTTAACACTGAAGCTTTCTTT. This gives the protein CASSIRDVNTEAFF.